Listed here are 21 T cell receptor beta chains from one sample, sequenced in a study of cytomegalovirus exposure and HLA in healthy donors. The primer mix had 60 Vbeta and 13 Jbeta primers. The assay was immunoSEQ multiplex PCR, and TCRdb's table has in-frame clones only and misses some. Among roughly 99,000 clones listed, about four fifths were seen once. The sample comprised PBMCs. These TCRs come from a male donor in good health and CMV-seropositive.

The rearrangement links TRBV18 to TRBJ1-2; 7 nucleotides line up with TRBD1. Germline CDR1 reads KGHSH; CDR2 reads LQKENI. The CDR3 extends over 13 amino acids. V lost 3 bases to trimming and J lost 7 bases; unmatched junction nucleotides: 5. CDR3 sequence reads: CASSPDRTGGYTF. CDR3 DNA: TGTGCCAGCTCACCGGACAGGACCGGTGGCTACACCTTC.

This chain links TRBV6-5 with TRBJ2-6; D remains unclear. Germline-derived CDR1 and CDR2 are MNHEY and SVGAGI. V lost 2 bases and J lost 3, with 11 bases in between. The CDR3 loop spans 16 amino acids. CDR3 in amino acids: CASSYLRAIGANVLTF. In DNA form, the CDR3 reads TGTGCCAGCAGTTACCTGCGCGCAATTGGGGCCAACGTCCTGACTTTC.

The gene calls are TRBV18 and TRBJ2-6; 11 nucleotides match TRBD1. Germline V gene sequence: CDR1 KGHSH, CDR2 LQKENI. V dropped 6 bases and J dropped 1; count of bases not matched to a gene: 5. The CDR3 has 17 residues. The CDR3 DNA follows: TGTGCCAGCTCGGACAGGGGGCTGATTTCTGGGGCCAACGTCCTGACTTTC. As protein: CASSDRGLISGANVLTF.

The rearrangement links TRBV2 to TRBJ2-7; 8 bases are shared with TRBD1. The CDR3 is 12 residues long. Per germline, CDR1 SNHLY and CDR2 FYNNEI. V dropped 5 bases and J dropped 6; count of bases not matched to a gene: 3. CDR3 in amino acids: CASSFDRGEQYF. The CDR3 bases are TGTGCCAGCAGTTTTGACAGGGGCGAGCAGTACTTC.

The chain uses TRBV4-1 and TRBJ2-3, with TRBD2 as a possible D gene (5 bases). CDR1 and CDR2 (germline): MGHRA, YSYEKL. This CDR3 is built from 13 residues. V lost 6 bases and J 3 bases, leaving 10 bases between the germline ends. The CDR3 spells CASRLEGTDTQYF. The CDR3 DNA reads TGCGCCAGCAGGCTTGAGGGAACAGATACGCAGTATTTT.

The V and J genes are TRBV4-1 and TRBJ1-2; D is uncertain. Germline V gene data show CDR1 as MGHRA and CDR2 as YSYEKL. Trimming pared 1 base from V and 3 bases from J, leaving 15 bases between. CDR3 size: 16 residues. CDR3: CASSQVRLGSDYGYTF. CDR3 sequence (DNA): TGCGCCAGCAGCCAAGTCCGGCTCGGGAGTGACTATGGCTACACCTTC.

CDR3 protein: CAWAGGNNQPQHF. The CDR3 DNA reads TGTGCCTGGGCAGGGGGAAACAATCAGCCCCAGCATTTT. The rearrangement links TRBV30 to TRBJ1-5; 7 bases line up with TRBD1. The CDR3 loop spans 13 amino acids. Germline loops: CDR1 GTSNPN, CDR2 SVGIG (reference sequence). V shed 5 bases, J shed 3 bases, and the junction held 4 bases outside the gene matches.

The chain is built from TRBV7-6 and TRBJ2-5; tentative D call: TRBD2 (6 bases). The CDR3 has 18 residues. Trimming stripped 1 base from V and 2 bases from J, with 20 bases between. Germline V gene data show CDR1 as SGHVS and CDR2 as FNYEAQ. The CDR3 DNA reads as TGTGCCAGCAGCTTAGTCGGGCGGGGACCTCCTCCGCAAGAGACCCAGTACTTC. It is translated as CASSLVGRGPPPQETQYF.

The V and J genes are TRBV19 and TRBJ1-1; D ambiguous. The germline V and J ends were trimmed by 7 bases and 5 bases, with 11 bases remaining between them. The CDR3 has 12 amino acids. Germline CDR1 LNHDA, CDR2 SQIVND (reference sequence). In DNA form, the CDR3 reads TGTGCCAGTAAGAGGTCGGGGACTGAAGCTTTCTTT. Protein: CASKRSGTEAFF. The full variable domain, with the rest looked up from reference TRBV19 and TRBJ1-1, is DGGITQSPKYLFRKEGQNVTLSCEQNLNHDAMYWYRQDPGQGLRLIYYSQIVNDFQKGDIAEGYSVSREKKESFPLTVTSAQKNPTAFYLCASKRSGTEAFFGQGTRLTVV.

The count of this clone is one. This chain connects TRBV5-1 to TRBJ1-2; TRBD1 matches 7 bases. The CDR3 is 12 amino acids. Per germline, CDR1 SGHRS and CDR2 YFSETQ. Trimming at V came to 5 bases and at J to 8 bases, leaving 6 bases not matched to a gene. The CDR3 DNA reads as TGCGCCAGCAGTCGTGGACAGGAGGGCTACACCTTC. This encodes CASSRGQEGYTF.

This chain joins TRBV5-1 and TRBJ1-4; a weak D match, TRBD1 (6 bases). CDR1 is SGHRS, CDR2 YFSETQ, per germline. CDR3 length: 13 residues. V was pared by 0 bases and J by 6 bases, with 6 bases between. The CDR3 region has the DNA TGCGCCAGCAGCTTGGGACAGGATGAAAAACTGTTTTTT. Protein product: CASSLGQDEKLFF.

This rearrangement joins TRBV27 to TRBJ2-2; possible D gene TRBD2, 6 bases. Germline assignment: CDR1 MNHEY and CDR2 SMNVEV (reference sequence). This CDR3 region has 14 residues. Between the trimmed V and J ends, which lost 9 bases and 4 bases, there was a span of 15 bases. The CDR3 loop reads CASGGGEATGELFF. The CDR3 nucleotides are TGTGCCAGTGGGGGTGGGGAGGCCACCGGGGAGCTGTTTTTT.

The chain has TRBV7-9 and TRBJ1-1; 10 bases are shared with TRBD1. The CDR3 runs 15 residues. V shed 5 bases and J 0 bases; nucleotides not matched to a gene: 3. Looked up from germline, CDR1 is SEHNR and CDR2 is FQNEAQ (reference sequence). DNA for the CDR3: TGTGCCAGCAGCCGGGACAGGGGTATGAACACTGAAGCTTTCTTT. This encodes CASSRDRGMNTEAFF.

V usage is TRBV2 and J usage is TRBJ2-7; maybe TRBD2 (5 bases). The germline V gene has CDR1 SNHLY and CDR2 FYNNEI. V was clipped by 1 base and J by 2 bases, with 12 bases between them. The CDR3 loop spans 15 amino acids. As DNA, the CDR3 is TGTGCCAGCAGTGAAGGGGCGGACTTTCCCTACGAGCAGTACTTC. Its translation is CASSEGADFPYEQYF.

The chain employs TRBV19 and TRBJ1-2; 9 positions agree with TRBD1. Germline lookup yields CDR1 LNHDA and CDR2 SQIVND (reference sequence). This CDR3 has 15 amino acids. V lost 6 bases to trimming and J lost 7 bases; unmatched junction nucleotides: 12. For the CDR3, the DNA is TGTGCCAGTAGAATCAGCTGGACAGGGGTTAGTGGCTACACCTTC. Protein sequence: CASRISWTGVSGYTF.

The count of this clone is one. This rearrangement joins TRBV29-1 to TRBJ1-1, with 7 nucleotides matching TRBD1. CDR3 length: 12 residues. The trim removed 8 bases at V and 4 bases at J, leaving 7 bases unmatched. Looked up from germline, CDR1 is SQVTM and CDR2 is ANQGSEA. CDR3 sequence reads: CSCDREGTEAFF. CDR3 sequence (DNA): TGCAGCTGCGACAGGGAAGGCACTGAAGCTTTCTTT.

This clone was seen just once. The rearrangement uses TRBV4-1 and TRBJ1-6, with D possibly TRBD1 on 5 matching bases. With 0 bases removed from V and 9 bases from J, the gap between germline ends came to 12 bases. The CDR3 runs 15 residues. CDR1 and CDR2 from the germline V gene are MGHRA and YSYEKL. CDR3 sequence: CASSQDPGQGSPLHF. The CDR3 DNA reads TGCGCCAGCAGCCAAGATCCCGGTCAGGGTTCACCCCTCCACTTT.

This chain links TRBV15 with TRBJ1-5, with D perhaps TRBD1 (6 bases). This CDR3 is built from 14 residues. Trimming removed 4 bases from V and 4 bases from J, with 11 bases in between. CDR1 and CDR2 from the germline V gene are LNHNV and YYDKDF (reference sequence). CDR3 DNA: TGTGCCACCAGCAATCGACAGGTTAATCAGCCCCAGCATTTT. It is translated as CATSNRQVNQPQHF.

This chain uses TRBV7-9 with TRBJ1-1; D might be TRBD1 (6 bases). Germline V gene lookup returns CDR1 SEHNR and CDR2 FQNEAQ (reference sequence). The CDR3 runs 16 residues. The V end lost 3 bases, the J end lost 5 bases, and 19 bases lay between the germline ends. The CDR3 DNA follows: TGTGCCAGCAGCTTGGTCGCAGGAACAGGGTCGACTGAAGCTTTCTTT. It codes for CASSLVAGTGSTEAFF.

This clone turned up a few times. V is TRBV29-1 and J is TRBJ1-2, with D perhaps matching TRBD1 (6 bases). This CDR3 spans 11 amino acids. V lost 7 bases, J lost 8 bases, and 14 bases lay in between. Germline V gives CDR1 SQVTM, CDR2 ANQGSEA. The DNA of the CDR3 is TGCAGCGGCGGGGGCGGTACCGGCTACACCTTC. Protein: CSGGGGTGYTF.

This chain joins TRBV27 and TRBJ1-2; D not resolved. In germline, CDR1 is MNHEY, CDR2 SMNVEV (reference sequence). V was clipped by 3 bases and J by 5 bases, with 10 bases between them. The length of the CDR3 is 13 residues. The DNA for the CDR3 is TGTGCCAGCAGTTTTTCGGGTCGGTATGGCTACACCTTC. Translating gives CASSFSGRYGYTF.